This T cell receptor (beta chain) was captured by sequencing in a study of vaccination effects on CD4 cells after COVID-19. Before sequencing took place, the ViraFEST assay used viral peptide pools to expand antigen-specific CD4+ T cells. Researchers isolated CD4+ T cells once less than 13 days of culture had elapsed. All study participants received two doses of BNT162b2 or mRNA-1273 vaccine. Profiling relied on immunoSEQ multiplex PCR, and the TCRdb table lists in-frame clones only, not all of them. This sample carries tens of thousands of clones, around 70% of them seen once, and the ten largest clones take around 1.5%. To note about this clone: Its matching antigen is unknown.

The receptor was isolated from a human donor who received a COVID-19 vaccine. This specimen consisted of CD4+ T cells from PBMCs cultured with HCoV-229E spike peptides, obtained after COVID-19 vaccination.

In nucleotides, the CDR3 is TGCGCCAGCAGCTTGGGCAGCGTCCTCCCCACCGGGGAGCTGTTTTTT. Translating it yields CASSLGSVLPTGELFF. The rearrangement uses TRBV5-1 and TRBJ2-2, with no clear D. The V end lost 0 bases, the J end lost 4 bases, and 13 bases lay between the germline ends. In germline, CDR1 is SGHRS, CDR2 YFSETQ. The CDR3 spans 16 residues.